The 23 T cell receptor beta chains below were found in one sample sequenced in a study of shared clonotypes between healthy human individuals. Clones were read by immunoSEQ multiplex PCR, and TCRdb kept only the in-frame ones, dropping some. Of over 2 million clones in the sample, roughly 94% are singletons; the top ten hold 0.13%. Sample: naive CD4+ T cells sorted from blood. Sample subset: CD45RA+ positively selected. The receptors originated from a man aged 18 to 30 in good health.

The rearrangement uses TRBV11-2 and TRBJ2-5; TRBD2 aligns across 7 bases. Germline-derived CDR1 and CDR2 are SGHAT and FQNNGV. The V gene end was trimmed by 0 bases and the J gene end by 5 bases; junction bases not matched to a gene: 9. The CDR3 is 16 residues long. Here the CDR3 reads CASSLERAGAVETQYF. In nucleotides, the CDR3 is TGTGCCAGCAGCTTAGAACGGGCGGGAGCGGTCGAGACCCAGTACTTC.

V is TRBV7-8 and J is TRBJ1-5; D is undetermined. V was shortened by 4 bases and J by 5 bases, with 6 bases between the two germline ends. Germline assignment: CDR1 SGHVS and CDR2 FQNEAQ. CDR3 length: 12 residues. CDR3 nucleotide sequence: TGTGCCAGCAGCTCCATCTATCAGCCCCAGCATTTT. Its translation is CASSSIYQPQHF.

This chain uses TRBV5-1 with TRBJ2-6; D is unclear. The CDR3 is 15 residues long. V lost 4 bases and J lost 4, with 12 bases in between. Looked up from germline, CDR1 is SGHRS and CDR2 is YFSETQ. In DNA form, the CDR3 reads TGCGCCAGCAGCCCCGGTTTATTAGGGGCCAACGTCCTGACTTTC. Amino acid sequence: CASSPGLLGANVLTF.

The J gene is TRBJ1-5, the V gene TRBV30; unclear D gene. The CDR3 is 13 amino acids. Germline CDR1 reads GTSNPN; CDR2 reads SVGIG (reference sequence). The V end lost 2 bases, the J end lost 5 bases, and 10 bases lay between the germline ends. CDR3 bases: TGTGCCTGGAGTCTCGGGGTAGATCAGCCCCAGCATTTT. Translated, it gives CAWSLGVDQPQHF.

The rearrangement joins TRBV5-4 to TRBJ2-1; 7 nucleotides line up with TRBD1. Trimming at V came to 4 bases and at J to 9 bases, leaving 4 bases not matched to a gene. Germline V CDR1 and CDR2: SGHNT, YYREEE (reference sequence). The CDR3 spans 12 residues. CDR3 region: CASSTRTGEQFF. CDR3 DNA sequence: TGTGCCAGCAGCACCCGGACAGGTGAGCAGTTCTTC.

In DNA form, the CDR3 reads TGCGCCAGCAGCTTGGCCGGGACTGAGTCTACGAGGCAGTACTTC. Protein product: CASSLAGTESTRQYF. V usage is TRBV5-1 and J usage is TRBJ2-7, with D possibly TRBD2 on 6 matching bases. Germline CDR1 is SGHRS and CDR2 is YFSETQ. The length of the CDR3 is 15 residues. V was clipped by 0 bases and J by 9 bases, with 19 bases between them.

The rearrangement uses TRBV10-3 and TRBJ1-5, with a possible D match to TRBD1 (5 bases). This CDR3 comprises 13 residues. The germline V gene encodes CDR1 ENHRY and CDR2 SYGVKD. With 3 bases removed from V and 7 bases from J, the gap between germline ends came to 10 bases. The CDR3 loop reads CAISEGWGQPQHF. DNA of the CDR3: TGTGCCATCAGTGAAGGGTGGGGGCAGCCCCAGCATTTT.

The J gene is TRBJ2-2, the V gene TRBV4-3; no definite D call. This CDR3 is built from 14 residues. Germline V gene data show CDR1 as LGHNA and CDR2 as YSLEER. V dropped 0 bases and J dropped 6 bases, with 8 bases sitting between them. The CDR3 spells CASSQDEASGELFF. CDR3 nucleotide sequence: TGCGCCAGCAGCCAAGATGAGGCGTCCGGGGAGCTGTTTTTT.

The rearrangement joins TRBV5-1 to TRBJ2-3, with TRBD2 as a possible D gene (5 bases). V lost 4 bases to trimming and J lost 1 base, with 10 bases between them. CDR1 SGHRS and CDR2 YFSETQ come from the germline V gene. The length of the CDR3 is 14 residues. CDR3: CASSRLKRTDTQYF. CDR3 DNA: TGCGCCAGCAGCAGACTAAAGCGCACAGATACGCAGTATTTT.

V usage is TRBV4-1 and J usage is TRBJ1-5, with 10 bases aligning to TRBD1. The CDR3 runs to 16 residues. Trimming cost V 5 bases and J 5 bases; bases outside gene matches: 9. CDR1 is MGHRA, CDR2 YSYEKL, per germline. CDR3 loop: CASSTVVDRGHQPQHF. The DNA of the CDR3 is TGCGCCAGCAGCACCGTCGTTGACAGGGGGCATCAGCCCCAGCATTTT.

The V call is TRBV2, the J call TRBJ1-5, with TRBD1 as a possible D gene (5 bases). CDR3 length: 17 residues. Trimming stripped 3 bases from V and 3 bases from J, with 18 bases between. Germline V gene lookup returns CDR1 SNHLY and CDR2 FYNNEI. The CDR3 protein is CASSDSGTAGLNQPQHF. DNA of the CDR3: TGTGCCAGCAGTGACTCGGGGACGGCTGGGCTCAATCAGCCCCAGCATTTT.

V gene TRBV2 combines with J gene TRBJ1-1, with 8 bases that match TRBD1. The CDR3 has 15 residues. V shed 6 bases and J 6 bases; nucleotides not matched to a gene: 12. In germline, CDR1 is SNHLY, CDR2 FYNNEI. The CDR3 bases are TGTGCCAGCAGCGTACCTTTTGGACAGGGCCCTGAAGCTTTCTTT. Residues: CASSVPFGQGPEAFF.

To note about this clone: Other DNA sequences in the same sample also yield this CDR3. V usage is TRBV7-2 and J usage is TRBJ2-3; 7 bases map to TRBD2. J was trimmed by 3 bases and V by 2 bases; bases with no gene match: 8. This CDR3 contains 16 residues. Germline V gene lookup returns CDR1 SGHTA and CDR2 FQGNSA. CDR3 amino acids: CASSLLAVASTDTQYF. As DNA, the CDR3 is TGTGCCAGCAGCTTACTAGCGGTAGCCTCTACAGATACGCAGTATTTT. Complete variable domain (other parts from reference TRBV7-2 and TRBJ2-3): GAGVSQSPSNKVTEKGKDVELRCDPISGHTALYWYRQSLGQGLEFLIYFQGNSAPDKSGLPSDRFSAERTGGSVSTLTIQRTQQEDSAVYLCASSLLAVASTDTQYFGPGTRLTVL.

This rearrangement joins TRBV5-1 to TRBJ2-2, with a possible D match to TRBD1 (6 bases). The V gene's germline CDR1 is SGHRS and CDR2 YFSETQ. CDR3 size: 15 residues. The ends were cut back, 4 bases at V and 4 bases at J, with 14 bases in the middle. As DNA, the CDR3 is TGCGCCAGCAGCGGGGTGGCAGGGGTCACCGGGGAGCTGTTTTTT. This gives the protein CASSGVAGVTGELFF.

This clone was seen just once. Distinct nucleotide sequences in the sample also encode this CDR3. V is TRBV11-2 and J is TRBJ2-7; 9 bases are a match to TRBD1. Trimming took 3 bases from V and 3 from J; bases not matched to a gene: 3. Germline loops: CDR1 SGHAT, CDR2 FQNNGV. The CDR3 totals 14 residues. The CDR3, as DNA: TGTGCCAGCAGCTTTCGACAGGGGGGCTACGAGCAGTACTTC. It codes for CASSFRQGGYEQYF.

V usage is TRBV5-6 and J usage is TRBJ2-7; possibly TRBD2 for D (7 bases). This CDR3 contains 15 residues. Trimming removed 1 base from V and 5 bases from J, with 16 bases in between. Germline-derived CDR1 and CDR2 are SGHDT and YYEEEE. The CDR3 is CASSLHGGRLDEQYF. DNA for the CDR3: TGTGCCAGCAGCTTGCACGGGGGGCGCCTGGACGAGCAGTACTTC.

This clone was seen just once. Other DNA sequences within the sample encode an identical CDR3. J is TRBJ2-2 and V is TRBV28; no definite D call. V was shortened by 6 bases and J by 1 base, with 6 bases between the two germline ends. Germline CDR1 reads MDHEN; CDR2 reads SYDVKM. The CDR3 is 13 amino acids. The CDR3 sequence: CASSSRNTGELFF. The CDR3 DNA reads TGTGCCAGCAGCTCCAGGAACACCGGGGAGCTGTTTTTT.

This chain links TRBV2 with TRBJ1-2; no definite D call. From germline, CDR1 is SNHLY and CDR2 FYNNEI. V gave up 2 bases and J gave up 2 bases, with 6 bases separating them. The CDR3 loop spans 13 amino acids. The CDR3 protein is CASSETENYGYTF. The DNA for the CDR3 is TGTGCCAGCAGTGAAACCGAGAACTATGGCTACACCTTC.

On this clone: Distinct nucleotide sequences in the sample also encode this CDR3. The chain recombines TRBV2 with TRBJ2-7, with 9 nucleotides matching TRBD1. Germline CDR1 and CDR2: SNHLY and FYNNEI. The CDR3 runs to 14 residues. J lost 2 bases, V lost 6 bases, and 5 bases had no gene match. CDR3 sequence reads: CASSSDRGAYEQYF. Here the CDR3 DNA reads TGTGCCAGCAGCTCGGACAGGGGAGCCTACGAGCAGTACTTC.

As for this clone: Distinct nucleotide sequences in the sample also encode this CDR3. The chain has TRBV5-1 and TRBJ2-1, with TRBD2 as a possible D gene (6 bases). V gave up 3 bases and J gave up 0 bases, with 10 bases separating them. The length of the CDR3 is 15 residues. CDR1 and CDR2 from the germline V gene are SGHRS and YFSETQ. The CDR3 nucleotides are TGCGCCAGCAGCTCCGGGACTGACTCCTACAATGAGCAGTTCTTC. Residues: CASSSGTDSYNEQFF.

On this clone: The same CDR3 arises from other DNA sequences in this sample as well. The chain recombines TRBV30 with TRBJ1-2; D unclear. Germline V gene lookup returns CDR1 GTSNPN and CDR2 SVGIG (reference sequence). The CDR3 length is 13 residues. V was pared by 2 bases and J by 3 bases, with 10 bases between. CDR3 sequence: CAWSPGSDYGYTF. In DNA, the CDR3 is TGTGCCTGGAGTCCCGGATCTGACTATGGCTACACCTTC. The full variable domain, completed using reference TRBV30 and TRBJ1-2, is SQTIHQWPATLVQPVGSPLSLECTVEGTSNPNLYWYRQAAGRGLQLLFYSVGIGQISSEVPQNLSASRPQDRQFILSSKKLLLSDSGFYLCAWSPGSDYGYTFGSGTRLTVV.

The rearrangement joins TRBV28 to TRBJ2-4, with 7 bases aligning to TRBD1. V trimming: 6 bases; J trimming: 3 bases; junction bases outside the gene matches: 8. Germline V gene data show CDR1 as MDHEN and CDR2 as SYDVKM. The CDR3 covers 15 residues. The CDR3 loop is CASRRDRLGKNIQYF. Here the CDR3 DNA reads TGTGCCAGCAGGAGGGACAGACTGGGCAAAAACATTCAGTACTTC.

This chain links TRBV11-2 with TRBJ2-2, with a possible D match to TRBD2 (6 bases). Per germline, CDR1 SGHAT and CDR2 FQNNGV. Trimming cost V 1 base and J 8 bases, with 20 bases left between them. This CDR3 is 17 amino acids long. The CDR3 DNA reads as TGTGCCAGCAGCTTAGTGGAGGGGTATTGGGAGGCAGGGGAGCTGTTTTTT. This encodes CASSLVEGYWEAGELFF.